A selection of T cell receptor beta chains follows, all from one sample in a study. TCRdb analysed the reads with MiXCR anew, one entry per CDR3 protein. The table lists dozens of distinct CDR3 sequences. Sequencing was performed on CD8+ T cells (not recorded whether cultured). The receptors originated from a male donor. CDR3s include the opening cysteine and the closing phenylalanine or tryptophan. D genes are given only for firm matches. Only part of the rows carry a size: once, few, many, or a class if the clone is expanded.

v_gene	abundance	d_gene	j_gene	CDR3aa	CDR3nt
TRBV4-2	large	-	TRBJ1-5	CASSQETGLGNQPQHF	TGTGCCAGCAGCCAAGAGACAGGCTTAGGAAATCAGCCCCAGCATTTT
TRBV29-1	large	-	TRBJ2-7	CSVGASYYEQYF	TGCAGCGTTGGGGCATCCTACTACGAGCAGTACTTC
TRBV11-2	-	-	TRBJ2-5	CASSLVPTGQETQYF	TGTGCCAGCAGCTTGGTTCCTACAGGGCAAGAGACCCAGTACTTC
TRBV19	-	-	TRBJ1-5	CASSMISNQPQHF	TGTGCCAGTAGTATGATTAGCAATCAGCCCCAGCATTTT
TRBV14	few	TRBD1	TRBJ2-1	CASSQVGTGYNEQFF	TGTGCCAGCAGCCAAGTGGGGACAGGCTACAATGAGCAGTTCTTC